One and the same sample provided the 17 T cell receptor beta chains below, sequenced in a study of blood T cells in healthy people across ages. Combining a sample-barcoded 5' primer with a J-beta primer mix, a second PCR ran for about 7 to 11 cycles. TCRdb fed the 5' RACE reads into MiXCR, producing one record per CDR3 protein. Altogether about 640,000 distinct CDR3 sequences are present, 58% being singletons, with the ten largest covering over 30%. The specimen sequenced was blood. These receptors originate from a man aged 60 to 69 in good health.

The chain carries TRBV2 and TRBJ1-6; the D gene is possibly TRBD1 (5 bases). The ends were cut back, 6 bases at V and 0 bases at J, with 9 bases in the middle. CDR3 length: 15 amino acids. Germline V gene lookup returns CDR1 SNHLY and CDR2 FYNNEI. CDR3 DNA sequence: TGTGCCAGCAGGAAGGGGAGCTCCTATAATTCACCCCTCCACTTT. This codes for CASRKGSSYNSPLHF.

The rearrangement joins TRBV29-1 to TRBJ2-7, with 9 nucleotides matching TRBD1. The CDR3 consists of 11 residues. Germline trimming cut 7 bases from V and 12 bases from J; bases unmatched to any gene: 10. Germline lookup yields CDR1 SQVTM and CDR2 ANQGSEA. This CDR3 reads CSDGQGSGGYF. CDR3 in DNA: TGCAGCGACGGACAGGGGTCCGGGGGGTACTTC.

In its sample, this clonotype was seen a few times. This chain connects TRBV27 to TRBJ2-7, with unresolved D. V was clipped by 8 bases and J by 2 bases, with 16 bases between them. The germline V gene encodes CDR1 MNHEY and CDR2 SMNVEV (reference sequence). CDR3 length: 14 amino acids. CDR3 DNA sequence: TGTGCCAGCGGAAACCTTGGTCATCCCTACGAGCAGTACTTC. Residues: CASGNLGHPYEQYF.

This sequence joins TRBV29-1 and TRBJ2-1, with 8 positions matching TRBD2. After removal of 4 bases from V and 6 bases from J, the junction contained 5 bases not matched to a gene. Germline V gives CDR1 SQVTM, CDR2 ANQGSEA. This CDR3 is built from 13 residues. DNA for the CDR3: TGCAGCGTTGCAACTAGCGGAGGCAATGAGCAGTTCTTC. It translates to CSVATSGGNEQFF.

As DNA, the CDR3 is TGCGCCAGCAGCTTACAGGGGGAGAGGGAGGCCCAGTACTTC. Residues: CASSLQGEREAQYF. The rearrangement links TRBV5-1 to TRBJ2-5, with 8 bases matching TRBD1. CDR1 and CDR2 (germline): SGHRS, YFSETQ. The V segment lost 2 bases and the J segment 9 bases; nucleotides outside the gene matches: 9. CDR3 length equals 14 residues. The full variable domain, completed using reference TRBV5-1 and TRBJ2-5, is KAGVTQTPRYLIKTRGQQVTLSCSPISGHRSVSWYQQTPGQGLQFLFEYFSETQRNKGNFPGRFSGRQFSNSRSEMNVSTLELGDSALYLCASSLQGEREAQYFGPGTRLLVL.

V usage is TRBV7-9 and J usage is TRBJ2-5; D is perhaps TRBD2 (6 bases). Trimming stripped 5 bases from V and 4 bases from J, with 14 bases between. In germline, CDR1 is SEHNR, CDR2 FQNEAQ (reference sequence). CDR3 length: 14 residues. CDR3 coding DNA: TGTGCCAGCAGCCCCCCCGGGGGTGGAGAGACCCAGTACTTC. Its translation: CASSPPGGGETQYF. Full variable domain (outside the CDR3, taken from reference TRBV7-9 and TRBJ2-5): DTGVSQNPRHKITKRGQNVTFRCDPISEHNRLYWYRQTLGQGPEFLTYFQNEAQLEKSRLLSDRFSAERPKGSFSTLEIQRTEQGDSAMYLCASSPPGGGETQYFGPGTRLLVL.

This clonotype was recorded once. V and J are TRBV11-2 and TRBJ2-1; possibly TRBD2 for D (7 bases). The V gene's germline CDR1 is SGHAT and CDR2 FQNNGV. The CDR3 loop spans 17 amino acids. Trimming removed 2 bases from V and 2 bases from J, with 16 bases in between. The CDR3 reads CASSLRGGGATYNEQFF. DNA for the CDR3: TGTGCCAGCAGCTTAAGGGGTGGGGGGGCAACCTACAATGAGCAGTTCTTC.

The CDR3 sequence: CASSLVDGQFNEQFF. CDR3 sequence (DNA): TGTGCCAGCAGCTTAGTTGATGGACAGTTTAATGAGCAGTTCTTC. The chain couples TRBV7-2 to TRBJ2-1; TRBD1 might be the D (6 bases). This CDR3 region has 15 residues. Germline V gene lookup returns CDR1 SGHTA and CDR2 FQGNSA. The ends were cut back, 1 base at V and 7 bases at J, with 14 bases in the middle.

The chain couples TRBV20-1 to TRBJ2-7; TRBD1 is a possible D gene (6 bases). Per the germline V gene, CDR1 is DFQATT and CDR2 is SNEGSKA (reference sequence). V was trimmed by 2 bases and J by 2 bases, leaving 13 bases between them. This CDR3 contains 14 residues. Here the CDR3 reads CSARHPRDTYEQYF. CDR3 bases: TGCAGTGCTAGACATCCACGGGACACCTACGAGCAGTACTTC.

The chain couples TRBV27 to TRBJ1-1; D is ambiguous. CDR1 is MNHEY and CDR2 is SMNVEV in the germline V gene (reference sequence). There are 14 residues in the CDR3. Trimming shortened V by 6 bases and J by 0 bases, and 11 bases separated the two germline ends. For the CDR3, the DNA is TGTGCCAGCAGGGGTGAAGGGATGAACACTGAAGCTTTCTTT. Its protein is CASRGEGMNTEAFF.

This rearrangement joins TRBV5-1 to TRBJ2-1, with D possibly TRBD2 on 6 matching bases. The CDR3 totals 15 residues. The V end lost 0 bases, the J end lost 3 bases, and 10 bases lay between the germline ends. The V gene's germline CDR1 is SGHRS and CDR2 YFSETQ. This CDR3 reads CASSLGGGDYNEQFF. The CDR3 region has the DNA TGCGCCAGCAGCTTGGGGGGCGGGGACTACAATGAGCAGTTCTTC.

This chain's CDR3 is CSVLGDSSSTDTQYF. The CDR3 nucleotides read TGCAGCGTCCTAGGGGACTCCTCTAGCACAGATACGCAGTATTTT. The chain couples TRBV29-1 to TRBJ2-3; D may be TRBD2 (6 bases). The CDR3 is 15 amino acids. Germline loops: CDR1 SQVTM, CDR2 ANQGSEA. V gave up 6 bases and J gave up 0 bases, with 16 bases separating them.

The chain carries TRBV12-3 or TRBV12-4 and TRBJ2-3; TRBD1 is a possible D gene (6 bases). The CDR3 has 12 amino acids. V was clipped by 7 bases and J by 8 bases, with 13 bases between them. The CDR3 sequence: CASTIRRGTQYF. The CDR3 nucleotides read TGTGCCAGCACGATCCGCAGGGGTACGCAGTATTTT.

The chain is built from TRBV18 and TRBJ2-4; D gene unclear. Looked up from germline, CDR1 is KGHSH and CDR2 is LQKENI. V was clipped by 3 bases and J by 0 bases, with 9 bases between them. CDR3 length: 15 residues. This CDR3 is CASSPQRLAKNIQYF. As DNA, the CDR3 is TGTGCCAGCTCACCCCAGAGGCTAGCCAAAAACATTCAGTACTTC. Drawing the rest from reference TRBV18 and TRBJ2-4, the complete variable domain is NAGVMQNPRHLVRRRGQEARLRCSPMKGHSHVYWYRQLPEEGLKFMVYLQKENIIDESGMPKERFSAEFPKEGPSILRIQQVVRGDSAAYFCASSPQRLAKNIQYFGAGTRLSVL.

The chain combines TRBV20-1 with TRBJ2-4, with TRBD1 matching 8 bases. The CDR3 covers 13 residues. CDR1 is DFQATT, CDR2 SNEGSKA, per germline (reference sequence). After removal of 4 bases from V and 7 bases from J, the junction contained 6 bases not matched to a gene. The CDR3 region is CSATAGGSNIQYF. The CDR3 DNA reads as TGCAGTGCTACGGCAGGGGGCTCGAACATTCAGTACTTC.

CDR3 nucleotides: TGTGCCAGCAGCTTGAGCGGGAGTGTCTACGAGCAGTACTTC. The encoded protein is CASSLSGSVYEQYF. The genes are TRBV11-1 and TRBJ2-7, with 8 bases identical to TRBD2. The CDR3 has 14 residues. Germline V gene lookup returns CDR1 SGHAT and CDR2 FQDESV (reference sequence). V shed 3 bases and J 3 bases; nucleotides not matched to a gene: 4.

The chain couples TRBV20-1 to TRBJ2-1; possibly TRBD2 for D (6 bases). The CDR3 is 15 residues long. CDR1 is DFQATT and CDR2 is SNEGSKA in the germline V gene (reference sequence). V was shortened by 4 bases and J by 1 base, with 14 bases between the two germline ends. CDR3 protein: CSANGDWGSYNEQFF. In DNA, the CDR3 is TGCAGTGCTAACGGGGACTGGGGGTCCTACAATGAGCAGTTCTTC.